In this sample, the clone carrying this TCR beta chain turned up a few times. The data belong to a study of blood T cell repertoires in COVID-19. Background on the study: Acute and convalescent COVID-19 samples came from the United States, Italy and Spain.

Participants had their cohort set by participant-reported clinical history. What the recovered Cohort 3 donors had was two negative PCRs, clearance, or symptom resolution. V was shortened by 1 base and J by 0 bases, with 18 bases between the two germline ends. Germline V CDR1 and CDR2: MGHRA, YSYEKL. The CDR3 loop spans 18 amino acids. Authors' processing steps: Estimated nucleated cell counts came from reference gene primer amplification. Using immunoSEQ multiplex PCR, the repertoire was profiled, and TCRdb retains in-frame clones only, with some absent. That table furnishes V, J and clone size, whereas the DNA furnished D and trimming. This table holds under 200,000 clones, 80% to 90% found once.

V usage is TRBV4-1 and J usage is TRBJ1-2; possibly TRBD1 for D (5 bases). Sequencing input: PBMCs or T cells enriched from blood (not recorded which). This sequence was found in a woman aged 45 to 65 who had recovered from COVID-19. This CDR3 is CASSQVLPGGKANYGYTF. Written as DNA, the CDR3 is TGCGCCAGCAGCCAAGTCCTACCGGGGGGGAAAGCTAACTATGGCTACACCTTC.